These 2 T cell receptor beta chains came from one sample sequenced in a study of beta chain features in type 1 diabetes. Expressed TCRB transcripts got sequenced, as all isolated RNA was reverse transcribed. This table comes from immunoSEQ multiplex PCR, and its TCRdb copy is limited to in-frame clones, with some not included. The sample includes 350,000 to 400,000 clones, more than 12% of them seen just once. What was sequenced was naive CD4+ T cells from blood. The receptors originated from a woman between 18 and 29 years old in good health.

There are a few counts of this clone. The J gene is TRBJ2-5, the V gene TRBV30; 8 bases line up with TRBD1. The germline CDR1 and CDR2 sequences are GTSNPN and SVGIG (reference sequence). This CDR3 contains 14 residues. The V segment lost 0 bases and the J segment 5 bases; nucleotides outside the gene matches: 5. CDR3 nucleotide sequence: TGTGCCTGGAGTGTTGGGACAGGAGAGGAGACCCAGTACTTC. This translates into CAWSVGTGEETQYF.

The rearrangement joins TRBV7-2 to TRBJ2-1; TRBD2 is a possible D gene (6 bases). CDR1 is SGHTA, CDR2 FQGNSA, per germline. Trimming removed 6 bases at V and 0 bases at J, with 21 bases between. The CDR3 totals 18 residues. The CDR3 spells CASSFPGLRRSSYNEQFF. CDR3 nucleotide sequence: TGTGCCAGCAGTTTTCCGGGACTGAGGAGGAGCTCCTACAATGAGCAGTTCTTC.